This TCR beta chain was retrieved from a study of OX40 agonist ivuxolimab in advanced cancers. Across the study: Prior therapy, whether anti-PD-1, anti-PD-L1 or anti-CTLA-4, was allowed, and 40% had some.

This CDR3 spans 13 amino acids. Trimming at V came to 5 bases and at J to 3 bases, leaving 4 bases not matched to a gene. CDR1 SEHNR and CDR2 FQNEAQ come from the germline V gene (reference sequence). The sample holds one count of this clone. Repertoires were generated with immunoSEQ multiplex PCR, while TCRdb's copy carries only in-frame clones and drops some. In the table there are approximately 48,000 clones, 87% of which are singletons. The TCR originated in an adult with an advanced solid tumor such as melanoma, head and neck, liver or kidney cancer. This chain joins TRBV7-9 and TRBJ2-7; 7 positions agree with TRBD1. The specimen was CD4+ or CD8+ T cells sorted from blood, collected in a trial of the OX40 agonist ivuxolimab. This CDR3 reads CASSPGQLYEQYF. The CDR3 DNA is TGTGCCAGCAGCCCGGGACAGCTCTACGAGCAGTACTTC.